What follows are 30 T cell receptor beta chains derived from one specimen sequenced in a study of tumor-infiltrating lymphocytes in primary liver carcinoma. With a constant-region primer, TCR beta cDNA was made from approximately 450 ng of total RNA. Three nested multiplex PCR rounds, a slightly modified ARM-PCR, produced the libraries for TCR beta. The first two PCR rounds used TRBV1-TRBV30 primers with a Cbeta primer, roughly 10 cycles each. From the multiplex PCR reads, TCRdb called clonotypes with MiXCR, one entry per CDR3 protein. The sample lists approximately 300,000 distinct CDR3 sequences, approximately 65% occurring once. Unsorted whole blood yielded blood RNA, and germline DNA was extracted as well. The sample taken for sequencing was peripheral blood. The receptor set was obtained from a man aged 40-55 years with primary liver carcinoma and hepatitis B virus infection.

This clonotype was found many times. V and J are TRBV4-1 and TRBJ2-7, with 11 bases fitting TRBD2. CDR1 and CDR2 (germline): MGHRA, YSYEKL. CDR3 length equals 13 residues. The ends lost 4 bases at V and 6 bases at J; junction bases unmatched: 2. CDR3 DNA: TGCGCCAGCAGCCTACTAGCGGGAGTCGAGCAGTACTTC. Translated, it gives CASSLLAGVEQYF.

The sample holds a few counts of this clonotype. The genes are TRBV5-4 and TRBJ2-1, with D possibly matching TRBD2 (6 bases). V lost 4 bases and J 8 bases, leaving 10 bases between the germline ends. CDR1 and CDR2 from the germline V gene are SGHNT and YYREEE (reference sequence). This CDR3 spans 12 amino acids. The CDR3 bases are TGTGCCAGCAGCCCAGGGACTCATGAGCAGTTCTTC. Translating it yields CASSPGTHEQFF.

Remarks on this clonotype: At one boundary the junction diverges from the germline segment, which might be a read error. V is TRBV11-1 and J is TRBJ2-3; the match to TRBD2 covers 13 bases. CDR3 length equals 18 residues. In germline, CDR1 is SGHAT, CDR2 FQDESV (reference sequence). The CDR3 protein is CASRRTSGSRDMADAQYF. CDR3 in DNA: TGTGCCAGCAGACGGACTAGCGGGAGTCGTGACATGGCAGATGCGCAGTATTTT.

Details on this clonotype: A much larger clone sits a single nucleotide away, making a read error possible. The V and J genes are TRBV12-3 or TRBV12-4 and TRBJ2-7; D might be TRBD1 (6 bases). V was pared by 10 bases and J by 3 bases, with 16 bases between. CDR3 length: 13 residues. This CDR3 is CANRETGFYEQYF. The CDR3 DNA follows: TGTGCCAACAGGGAAACAGGGTTCTACGAGCAGTACTTC.

With respect to this clonotype: The junction and the germline gene differ at one end; a read error may be behind it. This chain uses TRBV6-5 with TRBJ1-5; D is undetermined. CDR1 and CDR2 (germline): MNHEY, SVGAGI. The CDR3 runs to 15 residues. The CDR3: CASSYSSSSNQPHHF. The CDR3, as DNA: TGTGCCAGCAGTTACTCGTCGAGTAGCAATCAGCCCCATCATTTT.

A note on this clonotype: A clone one base away is much larger, so this may be a read error. The chain combines TRBV10-3 with TRBJ2-5; D gene ambiguous. Germline V gene sequence: CDR1 ENHRY, CDR2 SYGVKD. The CDR3 loop spans 13 amino acids. V gave up 0 bases and J gave up 5 bases, with 7 bases separating them. CDR3 in amino acids: CAISESVLETQYF. CDR3 coding DNA: TGTGCCATCAGTGAGTCAGTGCTTGAGACCCAGTACTTC.

On this clonotype itself: This may stem from a read error, because a much larger clone lies one nucleotide away. The chain employs TRBV12-3 or TRBV12-4 and TRBJ1-5, with no clear D. CDR3 size: 12 residues. Trimming shortened V by 5 bases and J by 7 bases, and 9 bases separated the two germline ends. This CDR3 reads CASSTVPQPQHF. The CDR3 region has the DNA TGTGCCAGCAGTACGGTTCCGCAGCCCCAGCATTTT.

The sample holds many counts of this clonotype. The V call is TRBV6-5, the J call TRBJ2-3; 7 bases fit TRBD1. Germline CDR1 and CDR2: MNHEY and SVGAGI. V was pared by 8 bases and J by 6 bases, with 8 bases of the junction left unmatched. The CDR3 spans 13 residues. CDR3 in amino acids: CASRRQGTDTQYF. CDR3 DNA: TGTGCCAGCCGACGACAGGGTACGGATACGCAGTATTTT.

The table lists this clonotype with many counts. V gene TRBV4-2 combines with J gene TRBJ1-1, with D possibly being TRBD1 (5 bases). The V gene's germline CDR1 is LGHNA and CDR2 YNFKEQ. The CDR3 runs to 15 residues. The V gene lost 0 bases and the J gene lost 4 bases, with 12 bases spanning the gap. The CDR3 here is CASSQERGLSTEAFF. The CDR3 DNA reads as TGTGCCAGCAGCCAAGAACGGGGGTTGAGCACTGAAGCTTTCTTT.

Comment on this clonotype: One end of the junction does not line up with germline, which may come from a read error. This chain uses TRBV10-2 with TRBJ2-5, with D perhaps TRBD2 (5 bases). The CDR3 loop spans 14 amino acids. From germline, CDR1 is WSHSY and CDR2 SAAADI. As DNA, the CDR3 is TGCGCCAGCTGTGAGTCCTCTAGCTTTGGGACCCAGTACTTC. Its translation: CASCESSSFGTQYF.

This clonotype was observed at least ten times. J is TRBJ2-5 and V is TRBV6-5; D remains ambiguous. The CDR3 length is 13 residues. CDR1 and CDR2 from the germline V gene are MNHEY and SVGAGI. V shed 2 bases and J shed 1 base, with 5 bases lying between them. The CDR3 DNA reads as TGTGCCAGCAGTTACAACAGCCAAGAGACCCAGTACTTC. It yields the protein CASSYNSQETQYF.

Worth noting for this clonotype: A read error may explain this, as a much larger clone is one base away. V usage is TRBV4-2 and J usage is TRBJ2-4; TRBD1 matches at 8 bases. Germline lookup yields CDR1 LGHNA and CDR2 YNFKEQ. After removal of 4 bases from V and 6 bases from J, the junction contained 5 bases not matched to a gene. CDR3 length: 14 amino acids. The chain's CDR3 is CASSPGQGVNIQYF. For the CDR3, the DNA is TGTGCCAGCAGCCCCGGACAGGGAGTAAACATTCAGTACTTC.

A note on this clonotype: A read error may explain this, as a much larger clone is one base away. The rearrangement uses TRBV6-1 and TRBJ2-3; no reliable D call. The CDR3 spans 12 residues. Per the germline V gene, CDR1 is MNHNS and CDR2 is SASEGT. The CDR3 nucleotides read TGTGCCAGCAGTGAATTTGGAGATACGCGGTATTTT. Its protein is CASSEFGDTRYF.

As to this clonotype: A much bigger clone sits one base away, suggesting this may be a read error. The chain carries TRBV4-1 and TRBJ2-5, with unresolved D. Germline loops: CDR1 MGHRA, CDR2 YSYEKL. This CDR3 contains 13 residues. CDR3 bases: TGCACCAGCAGTAAAACCATGGATGGGACCCAGTACTTC. Translated, it gives CTSSKTMDGTQYF.

A word on this clonotype: This may arise from a read error, as a much more abundant clone is one base away. This chain uses TRBV5-4 with TRBJ2-7; 10 bases are a match to TRBD1. V lost 4 bases and J lost 6; bases outside the gene matches: 10. Germline CDR1 SGHNT, CDR2 YYREEE (reference sequence). The CDR3 runs to 15 residues. The CDR3 DNA reads TGTGCCAGCAGCGGGACAGGGGTTACTCCTTCCGAGCAGTACTTC. Protein product: CASSGTGVTPSEQYF.

Notes on this clonotype: This may arise from a read error, as a much more abundant clone is one base away. V is TRBV7-8 and J is TRBJ2-2; no reliable D call. The CDR3 totals 15 residues. CDR1 is SGHVS, CDR2 FQNEAQ, per germline. CDR3 sequence: CTSSLVQQNTGELFF. The CDR3 DNA sequence: TGTACCAGCAGCTTAGTACAGCAGAACACCGGGGAGCTGTTTTTT.

This chain uses TRBV4-2 with TRBJ2-5, with 7 bases aligning to TRBD2. Germline V gene data show CDR1 as LGHNA and CDR2 as YNFKEQ. CDR3 size: 18 residues. Germline trimming cut 3 bases from V and 5 bases from J; bases unmatched to any gene: 18. This CDR3 reads CASSHDISPAGLGETQYF. The DNA for the CDR3 is TGTGCCAGCAGCCATGATATCTCCCCAGCGGGACTGGGTGAGACCCAGTACTTC.

V and J are TRBV12-3 or TRBV12-4 and TRBJ1-4, with D possibly matching TRBD1 (6 bases). The V gene lost 6 bases and the J gene lost 4 bases, with 15 bases spanning the gap. The CDR3 sequence is 15 residues long. The chain's CDR3 is CASRRLRDNNEKLFF. CDR3 DNA: TGTGCCAGCAGGAGACTGAGGGACAATAATGAAAAACTGTTTTTT.

This clonotype was seen ten or more times. J is TRBJ2-7 and V is TRBV5-6; 11 nucleotides line up with TRBD1. CDR1 and CDR2 (germline): SGHDT, YYEEEE. The trim removed 3 bases at V and 4 bases at J, leaving 3 bases unmatched. This CDR3 is built from 14 residues. The CDR3 protein is CASSWDRGRYEQYF. The CDR3 region has the DNA TGTGCCAGCAGCTGGGACAGGGGGAGGTACGAGCAGTACTTC.

This clonotype was counted many times. The chain employs TRBV5-1 and TRBJ1-1, with unresolved D. Germline values: CDR1 SGHRS, CDR2 YFSETQ. The CDR3 extends over 13 amino acids. Trimming pared 0 bases from V and 2 bases from J, leaving 5 bases between. The CDR3, as DNA: TGCGCCAGCAGCTTGGACAGTAACACTGAAGCTTTCTTT. It yields the protein CASSLDSNTEAFF. Full variable domain (outside the CDR3, taken from reference TRBV5-1 and TRBJ1-1): KAGVTQTPRYLIKTRGQQVTLSCSPISGHRSVSWYQQTPGQGLQFLFEYFSETQRNKGNFPGRFSGRQFSNSRSEMNVSTLELGDSALYLCASSLDSNTEAFFGQGTRLTVV.

Regarding this clonotype: Here the CDR3 omits its conserved ending phenylalanine or tryptophan, so a read error is the likely source. This rearrangement joins TRBV5-1 to TRBJ2-7; D is ambiguous. The germline V gene encodes CDR1 SGHRS and CDR2 YFSETQ. V was shortened by 0 bases and J by 4 bases, with 5 bases between the two germline ends. The CDR3 spans 12 residues. Here the CDR3 DNA reads TGCGCCAGCAGCTTGGACATGTACGAGCAGTACATC. It specifies CASSLDMYEQYI.

With respect to this clonotype: A much larger clone is a single base away; this may be a read error. The chain recombines TRBV6-6 with TRBJ2-3; 7 bases align to TRBD1. Germline V gives CDR1 MNHNY, CDR2 SVGAGI (reference sequence). The CDR3 extends over 14 amino acids. The CDR3 region has the DNA TGTGCCAACAGTCGACAGGGCGGGACAGATACGCAGTATTTT. Encoded protein: CANSRQGGTDTQYF.

With regard to this clonotype: The CDR3 ends on some other residue instead of the conserved phenylalanine or tryptophan, so this is likely a read error. The V gene is TRBV5-1, the J gene TRBJ1-5, with D possibly matching TRBD1 (5 bases). The germline CDR1 and CDR2 sequences are SGHRS and YFSETQ. CDR3 length: 13 residues. With 2 bases removed from V and 6 bases from J, the gap between germline ends came to 9 bases. The CDR3 is CASSLGDFQPQHS. DNA for the CDR3: TGCGCCAGCAGCTTAGGGGACTTTCAGCCCCAGCATTCT.

In regard to this clonotype: This may stem from a read error, because a much larger clone lies one nucleotide away. V and J are TRBV12-3 or TRBV12-4 and TRBJ1-5; D is undetermined. The CDR3 contains 14 residues. Between the trimmed V and J ends, which lost 8 bases and 3 bases, there was a span of 14 bases. In nucleotides, the CDR3 is TGTGCCAGCGGACGTTTGGGCACCAATCAGCCCCAGCATTTT. As protein: CASGRLGTNQPQHF.

This clonotype was counted at least ten times. The chain recombines TRBV11-1 with TRBJ2-7, with 9 bases lining up with TRBD1. Germline V gene data show CDR1 as SGHAT and CDR2 as FQDESV (reference sequence). This CDR3 contains 15 residues. Losses at the gene ends were 2 bases for V and 3 bases for J; bases not matched to a gene: 5. The CDR3 sequence is CASSLNRDRVYEQYF. CDR3 DNA sequence: TGTGCCAGCAGCTTAAACCGGGACAGGGTCTACGAGCAGTACTTC.

In the case of this clonotype: A clone one base away is much larger, so this may be a read error. The J gene is TRBJ1-4, the V gene TRBV6-6, with 11 bases fitting TRBD1. The CDR3 runs 18 residues. The J segment lost 0 bases and the V segment lost 5 bases, leaving 8 bases of the junction unmatched. Germline V gene lookup returns CDR1 MNHNY and CDR2 SVGAGI (reference sequence). The DNA for the CDR3 is TGTGCCAGCAGTCCCCAACCGGGACAGGGGGCAACTAATGAAAAACTGTTTTTT. Translating it yields CASSPQPGQGATNEKLFF.

Worth noting for this clonotype: A read error is possible here, since a much larger clone lies one base away. The chain joins TRBV6-1 to TRBJ2-7; perhaps D is TRBD1 or TRBD2 (5 bases each). Germline V CDR1 and CDR2: MNHNS, SASEGT. V was pared by 8 bases and J by 3 bases, with 17 bases between. The CDR3 extends over 14 amino acids. Here the CDR3 reads CASYQAERGYEQYF. CDR3 in DNA: TGTGCCAGCTACCAAGCGGAGAGGGGCTACGAGCAGTACTTC.

The rearrangement joins TRBV5-1 to TRBJ2-3; the D is unclear. The CDR3 covers 12 residues. V was trimmed by 0 bases and J by 5 bases, leaving 4 bases between them. Germline V CDR1 and CDR2: SGHRS, YFSETQ. The CDR3 here is CASSLGKDTQYF. The CDR3 DNA is TGCGCCAGCAGCTTGGGGAAAGATACGCAGTATTTT.

The V and J genes are TRBV20-1 and TRBJ2-1; 10 bases are a match to TRBD2. In germline, CDR1 is DFQATT, CDR2 SNEGSKA (reference sequence). V was clipped by 1 base and J by 0 bases; unmatched bases: 9. The CDR3 sequence is 18 residues long. CDR3 nucleotides: TGCAGTGCTAGAGGTTGGGCTAGCGGGAGAAGCTCCTACAATGAGCAGTTCTTC. Translated, it gives CSARGWASGRSSYNEQFF.

This clonotype appeared once. The chain combines TRBV6-1 with TRBJ1-2; 9 positions match TRBD1. CDR3 length: 14 amino acids. In germline, CDR1 is MNHNS, CDR2 SASEGT. CDR3 loop: CVSSFPQGAVGYTF. CDR3 in DNA: TGTGTCAGTAGTTTCCCACAGGGGGCCGTTGGCTACACCTTC.